The 29 T cell receptor beta chains listed next were all sequenced from one sample in a study of type 1 and type 2 diabetes patients. The PCR template was genomic DNA. Multiplex PCR with 30 forward and 13 reverse primers amplified the TCR beta CDR3. MiXCR, applied by TCRdb to the multiplex PCR reads, yields one record per CDR3 protein. The sample consists of 270,000 or so distinct CDR3 sequences, 45% to 60% of them appearing once. The specimen sequenced was peripheral blood mononuclear cells (PBMCs). These receptors were obtained from a young man with type 2 diabetes.

V gene TRBV4-1 combines with J gene TRBJ2-7, with D tentatively TRBD1 (6 bases). In germline, CDR1 is MGHRA, CDR2 YSYEKL. Trimming took off 0 bases at V and 3 bases at J, with 15 bases between the two ends. This CDR3 contains 16 residues. Here the CDR3 reads CASSQDRAGVSYEQYF. CDR3 in DNA: TGCGCCAGCAGCCAAGATCGGGCAGGGGTGAGCTACGAGCAGTACTTC.

The chain is built from TRBV20-1 and TRBJ1-5; 7 nucleotides agree with TRBD1. The V gene end was trimmed by 6 bases and the J gene end by 5 bases; junction bases not matched to a gene: 10. Per germline, CDR1 DFQATT and CDR2 SNEGSKA (reference sequence). The CDR3 is 14 residues long. The CDR3 DNA reads as TGCAGTGCACAGACCGGGACAGCAGATCAGCCCCAGCATTTT. Translation gives CSAQTGTADQPQHF.

The chain combines TRBV14 with TRBJ2-5, with D hard to call. The germline V and J ends were trimmed by 5 bases and 5 bases, with 15 bases remaining between them. The germline V gene encodes CDR1 SGHDN and CDR2 FVKESK. The CDR3 extends over 14 amino acids. CDR3 nucleotide sequence: TGTGCCAGCAGCTTAGCCCAGGTCCGGGAGACCCAGTACTTC. Amino acids: CASSLAQVRETQYF.

The CDR3 nucleotides are TGTGCCAGCAGTGAATGGGGGTCGGTGGGAGGGCTTGCCAAAAACATTCAGTACTTC. Translation gives CASSEWGSVGGLAKNIQYF. The chain joins TRBV6-4 to TRBJ2-4, with 7 bases lining up with TRBD2. The V segment lost 3 bases and the J segment 1 base; nucleotides outside the gene matches: 15. The germline V gene encodes CDR1 MRHNA and CDR2 SNTAGT. The CDR3 has 19 residues.

This clonotype was seen more than once but under ten times. The chain carries TRBV20-1 and TRBJ2-3, with unresolved D. The ends were cut back, 5 bases at V and 0 bases at J, with 12 bases in the middle. The length of the CDR3 is 14 residues. CDR1 is DFQATT, CDR2 SNEGSKA, per germline (reference sequence). CDR3 in DNA: TGCAGTGCTCCATCAGCGCCTAGCACAGATACGCAGTATTTT. This translates into CSAPSAPSTDTQYF.

This clonotype occurred a few times. For the CDR3, the DNA is TGTGCCAGCAGTCGGGGCGGGTTGAACACTGAAGCTTTCTTT. This sequence encodes CASSRGGLNTEAFF. V is TRBV28 and J is TRBJ1-1, with D possibly matching TRBD1 (5 bases). CDR3 length equals 14 residues. CDR1 is MDHEN, CDR2 SYDVKM, per germline. Trimming removed 5 bases from V and 0 bases from J, with 10 bases in between.

In its sample, this clonotype was seen a few times. The J gene is TRBJ1-2, the V gene TRBV19, with 7 bases identical to TRBD1. After removal of 6 bases from V and 3 bases from J, the junction contained 10 bases not matched to a gene. This CDR3 comprises 15 residues. Germline CDR1 LNHDA, CDR2 SQIVND (reference sequence). The CDR3 DNA follows: TGTGCCAGTAGCCGTCCGGGACAGATAGACTATGGCTACACCTTC. Amino acids: CASSRPGQIDYGYTF.

The V gene is TRBV12-3 or TRBV12-4, the J gene TRBJ2-2; D is ambiguous. The CDR3 length is 16 residues. With 3 bases removed from V and 4 bases from J, the gap between germline ends came to 15 bases. CDR3: CASSFFERYITGELFF. CDR3 DNA sequence: TGTGCCAGCAGTTTTTTCGAGCGCTACATCACCGGGGAGCTGTTTTTT.

This clonotype was counted only a few times. J is TRBJ2-7 and V is TRBV6-1; 8 positions match TRBD2. With V trimmed by 4 bases and J by 7 bases, 12 bases remained unmatched. Germline values: CDR1 MNHNS, CDR2 SASEGT. The CDR3 has 15 amino acids. The CDR3 sequence: CASSVEAGVSREQYF. Written as DNA, the CDR3 is TGTGCCAGCAGTGTTGAAGCGGGAGTGTCTAGGGAGCAGTACTTC.

The J gene is TRBJ1-6, the V gene TRBV7-8; D is possibly TRBD1 (6 bases). The V end lost 4 bases, the J end lost 10 bases, and 17 bases lay between the germline ends. Germline loops: CDR1 SGHVS, CDR2 FQNEAQ. The CDR3 runs to 15 residues. The CDR3 reads CASSSSGVGRSPLHF. In DNA, the CDR3 is TGTGCCAGCAGCTCATCAGGGGTGGGGCGGTCACCCCTCCACTTT.

The chain joins TRBV18 to TRBJ2-1; 8 bases line up with TRBD2. V lost 5 bases and J lost 5; bases outside the gene matches: 8. The CDR3 is made up of 15 amino acids. Looked up from germline, CDR1 is KGHSH and CDR2 is LQKENI. The CDR3: CASSTTGGRNNEQFF. CDR3 DNA sequence: TGTGCCAGCTCAACCACGGGGGGGCGCAACAATGAGCAGTTCTTC.

Ten or more counts support this clonotype. CDR3 protein: CASSETLYEQYF. As DNA, the CDR3 is TGCGCCAGCAGTGAGACCCTCTACGAGCAGTACTTC. The chain joins TRBV10-1 to TRBJ2-7; no definite D call. The germline CDR1 and CDR2 sequences are WNHNN and SYGVQD (reference sequence). Trimming removed 2 bases at V and 3 bases at J, with 5 bases between. CDR3 length: 12 residues.

About this clonotype: At one end, the junction sequence differs from germline, possibly due to a read error. The gene calls are TRBV30 and TRBJ2-7, with 8 bases matching TRBD1. Germline V gene data show CDR1 as GTSNPN and CDR2 as SVGIG (reference sequence). The length of the CDR3 is 15 residues. The CDR3 here is CAWSVKQGGRYEQCF. CDR3 nucleotide sequence: TGTGCCTGGAGCGTAAAACAGGGGGGTCGCTACGAGCAGTGCTTC.

This clonotype was observed at least ten times. An end of the junction does not agree with germline; a read error may underlie this. The rearrangement joins TRBV7-2 to TRBJ1-1; D possibly corresponds to TRBD1 (6 bases). CDR1 and CDR2 from the germline V gene are SGHTA and FQGNSA. The CDR3 consists of 12 residues. The CDR3 region has the DNA TGTGCCAGCAGCAACGACAGGACCGCGGGAAGATTT. Translating gives CASSNDRTAGRF.

This clonotype was counted ten times or more. The V gene is TRBV2, the J gene TRBJ2-5, with D tentatively TRBD1 (6 bases). Trimming removed 10 bases at V and 2 bases at J, with 8 bases between. Germline lookup yields CDR1 SNHLY and CDR2 FYNNEI. The CDR3 runs to 11 residues. The CDR3 is CANGQQETQYF. As DNA, the CDR3 is TGTGCCAACGGACAGCAAGAGACCCAGTACTTC.

In this sample, this clonotype turned up many times. Here the CDR3 DNA reads TGTGCCAGCACCCCGGATCCGTCCTACGAGCAGTACTTC. Translated: CASTPDPSYEQYF. The chain couples TRBV7-2 to TRBJ2-7, with D unresolved. Germline CDR1 and CDR2: SGHTA and FQGNSA. CDR3 length: 13 amino acids. Trimming removed 7 bases at V and 1 base at J, with 11 bases between.

This chain uses TRBV5-1 with TRBJ2-1; D might be TRBD1 (6 bases). This CDR3 has 15 residues. The germline V gene encodes CDR1 SGHRS and CDR2 YFSETQ. The ends were cut back, 7 bases at V and 8 bases at J, with 22 bases in the middle. CDR3 protein: CASSSSGNRVDEQFF. For the CDR3, the DNA is TGCGCCAGCTCCTCCTCTGGAAACAGGGTCGATGAGCAGTTCTTC.

The chain joins TRBV6-2 or TRBV6-3 to TRBJ2-1, with no clear D. CDR1 and CDR2 from the germline V gene are MNHEY and SVGEGT. The CDR3 has 13 residues. Trimming left V 2 bases short and J 9 bases short, with 11 bases between. The CDR3 loop reads CASSYVAIGEQFF. The CDR3 DNA reads TGTGCCAGCAGTTACGTAGCTATCGGTGAGCAGTTCTTC.

For this clonotype: This may be a read error, as it is one base from a much larger clone. V usage is TRBV9 and J usage is TRBJ2-1; D possibly corresponds to TRBD1 (5 bases). Per the germline V gene, CDR1 is SGDLS and CDR2 is YYNGEE. The CDR3 totals 14 residues. The CDR3 protein is CASSDSSAYSEQFF. For the CDR3, the DNA is TGCGCCAGCAGTGACAGTTCCGCCTACAGTGAGCAGTTCTTC.

The chain recombines TRBV5-1 with TRBJ2-2; D is ambiguous. Trimming removed 4 bases from V and 4 bases from J, with 20 bases in between. The germline gives CDR1 SGHRS, CDR2 YFSETQ. The CDR3 runs to 17 residues. The CDR3 DNA reads TGCGCCAGCAGCAATTCCCCCCTTACCCTAGTCACCGGGGAGCTGTTTTTT. Amino acid sequence: CASSNSPLTLVTGELFF.

J is TRBJ2-1 and V is TRBV11-2; 7 nucleotides align to TRBD1. J was trimmed by 12 bases and V by 0 bases; bases with no gene match: 5. The germline V gene encodes CDR1 SGHAT and CDR2 FQNNGV. The CDR3 loop spans 13 amino acids. CDR3 sequence: CASSLDQGGGQFF. In nucleotides, the CDR3 is TGTGCCAGCAGCTTAGATCAAGGGGGCGGGCAGTTCTTC.

The chain joins TRBV7-2 to TRBJ2-3; D gene uncertain. Germline V gives CDR1 SGHTA, CDR2 FQGNSA. Trimming stripped 1 base from V and 5 bases from J, with 7 bases between. The CDR3 runs 13 residues. As DNA, the CDR3 is TGTGCCAGCAGCTTAGATTGGATAGATACGCAGTATTTT. As protein: CASSLDWIDTQYF.

This sequence joins TRBV7-8 and TRBJ1-1; 7 bases match TRBD1. The germline V gene encodes CDR1 SGHVS and CDR2 FQNEAQ. The CDR3 consists of 15 residues. Trimming at V came to 6 bases and at J to 6 bases, leaving 13 bases not matched to a gene. CDR3 nucleotides: TGTGCCAGCAGTTTCGGTATGACAGGGTCCGCTGAAGCTTTCTTT. Encoded protein: CASSFGMTGSAEAFF.

The chain uses TRBV7-2 and TRBJ2-3, with 11 positions matching TRBD2. The CDR3 has 15 amino acids. Trimming removed 5 bases from V and 6 bases from J; junction bases left unmatched: 7. Germline V CDR1 and CDR2: SGHTA, FQGNSA. CDR3 sequence (DNA): TGTGCCAGCAGCAATAGCGGGGGGGCCAGGGATACGCAGTATTTT. Amino acid sequence: CASSNSGGARDTQYF.

This clonotype was seen a handful of times. The chain has TRBV27 and TRBJ1-6; D remains unclear. The CDR3 covers 15 residues. Looked up from germline, CDR1 is MNHEY and CDR2 is SMNVEV (reference sequence). The V gene lost 2 bases and the J gene lost 6 bases, with 11 bases spanning the gap. The CDR3 region is CASSLSSASNSPLHF. Written as DNA, the CDR3 is TGTGCCAGCAGTTTAAGCTCCGCTTCTAATTCACCCCTCCACTTT.

The J gene is TRBJ2-2, the V gene TRBV2, with D unresolved. Germline CDR1 reads SNHLY; CDR2 reads FYNNEI. The CDR3 extends over 14 amino acids. Deletions cut 8 bases from V and 0 bases from J, with 10 bases between. The DNA for the CDR3 is TGTGCCAGCGGGTTTAGGGCGAACACCGGGGAGCTGTTTTTT. Protein product: CASGFRANTGELFF.

The chain joins TRBV28 to TRBJ1-2; the match to TRBD1 covers 7 bases. Unmatched junction bases numbered 5, after V lost 3 bases and J lost 4 bases. The germline V gene has CDR1 MDHEN and CDR2 SYDVKM. The CDR3 spans 14 residues. DNA for the CDR3: TGTGCCAGCAGTTTTGAGGGGGCTGCCTATGGCTACACCTTC. Translating it yields CASSFEGAAYGYTF.

The chain combines TRBV18 with TRBJ2-5, with D uncertain. CDR3 length equals 14 residues. Germline CDR1 and CDR2: KGHSH and LQKENI. V lost 6 bases, J lost 3 bases, and 14 bases lay in between. CDR3 DNA sequence: TGTGCCAGCTCGCTCTTACGGACGGAAGAGACCCAGTACTTC. Its protein product is CASSLLRTEETQYF.

The rearrangement joins TRBV2 to TRBJ2-3; D perhaps matches TRBD2 (5 bases). V dropped 8 bases and J dropped 2 bases, with 14 bases sitting between them. The CDR3 has 14 amino acids. Germline V gives CDR1 SNHLY, CDR2 FYNNEI. CDR3 sequence reads: CASEEAEATDTQYF. In nucleotides, the CDR3 is TGTGCCAGCGAGGAGGCGGAGGCCACAGATACGCAGTATTTT. The variable domain in full, with the rest retrieved from reference TRBV2 and TRBJ2-3, is EPEVTQTPSHQVTQMGQEVILRCVPISNHLYFYWYRQILGQKVEFLVSFYNNEISEKSEIFDDQFSVERPDGSNFTLKIRSTKLEDSAMYFCASEEAEATDTQYFGPGTRLTVL.